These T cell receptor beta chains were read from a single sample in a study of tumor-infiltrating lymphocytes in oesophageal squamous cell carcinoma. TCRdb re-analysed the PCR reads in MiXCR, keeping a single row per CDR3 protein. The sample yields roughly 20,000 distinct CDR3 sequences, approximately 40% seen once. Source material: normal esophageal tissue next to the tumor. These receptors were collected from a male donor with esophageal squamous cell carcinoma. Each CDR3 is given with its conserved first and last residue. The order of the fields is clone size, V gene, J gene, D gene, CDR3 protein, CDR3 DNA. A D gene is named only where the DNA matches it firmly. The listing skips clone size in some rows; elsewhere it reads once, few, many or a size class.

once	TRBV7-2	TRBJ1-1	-	CASSLDVKSTEAFF	TGTGCCAGCAGCTTAGATGTTAAGTCCACTGAAGCTTTCTTT
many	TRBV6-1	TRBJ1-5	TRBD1	CASRRGGQTSNQPQHF	TGTGCCAGCAGGAGGGGGGGACAGACCTCTAATCAGCCCCAGCATTTT
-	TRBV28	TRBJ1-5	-	CASSFGNQPRHF	TGTGCCAGCAGTTTTGGTAATCAGCCCCGGCATTTT
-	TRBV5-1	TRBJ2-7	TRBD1	CASSLAVETGSHEQYF	TGCGCCAGCAGCTTGGCGGTTGAGACAGGGTCGCACGAGCAGTACTTC
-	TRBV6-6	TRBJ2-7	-	CASRVGYEQYF	TGTGCCAGCAGAGTAGGGTACGAGCAGTACTTC
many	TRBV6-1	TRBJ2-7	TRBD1	CASSYDRGRYEQYF	TGTGCCAGCAGTTATGACAGGGGGCGCTACGAGCAGTACTTC
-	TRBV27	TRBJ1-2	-	CASSLTRNQGVNYGYTF	TGTGCCAGCAGTTTAACGCGTAATCAGGGCGTAAACTATGGCTACACCTTC
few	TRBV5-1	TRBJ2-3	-	CASSLLTENSPLHF	TGCGCCAGCAGCTTGCTGACGGAGAATTCACCCCTCCACTTC
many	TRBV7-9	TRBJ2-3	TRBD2	CASRPPGLAGADTQYF	TGTGCCAGCAGGCCTCCGGGACTAGCGGGAGCAGATACGCAGTATTTT
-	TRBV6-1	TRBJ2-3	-	CASSETYTDTQYF	TGTGCCAGCAGTGAAACGTACACAGATACGCAGTATTTT
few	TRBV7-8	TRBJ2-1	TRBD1	CASHESGGAYNEQFF	TGTGCCAGTCATGAATCAGGGGGCGCCTACAATGAGCAGTTCTTC
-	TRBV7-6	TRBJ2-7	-	CASSLAQYEQYF	TGTGCCAGCAGCTTAGCCCAATACGAGCAGTACTTC
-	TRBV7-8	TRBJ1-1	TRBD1	CASSNRLGQGAPTEAFF	TGTGCCAGCAGCAACCGTCTAGGACAGGGGGCGCCAACTGAAGCTTTCTTT
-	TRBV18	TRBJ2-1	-	CASSPRETRVAYNEQFF	TGTGCCAGCTCACCACGCGAGACTAGGGTAGCCTACAATGAGCAGTTCTTC
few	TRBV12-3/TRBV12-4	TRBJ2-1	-	CASSSSTGDYEQFF	TGTGCCAGCAGTTCCTCGACAGGGGACTACGAGCAGTTCTTC
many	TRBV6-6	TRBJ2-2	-	CASSYLGELFF	TGTGCCAGCAGTTACTTGGGGGAGCTGTTTTTT
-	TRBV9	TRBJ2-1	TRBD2	CASSVGTSGRRRYNEQFF	TGTGCCAGCAGCGTAGGGACTAGCGGGAGAAGACGCTACAATGAGCAGTTCTTC
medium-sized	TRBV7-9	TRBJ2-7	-	CASSSVGRGVYEQYF	TGTGCCAGCAGCTCCGTGGGGAGGGGGGTCTACGAGCAGTACTTC
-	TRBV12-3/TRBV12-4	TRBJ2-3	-	CASRRDTDTQYF	TGTGCCAGCAGGCGGGACACAGATACGCAGTATTTT
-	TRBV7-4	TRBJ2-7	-	CASRPSDSSSYEQYF	TGTGCCAGCAGGCCATCGGACAGCAGTTCCTACGAGCAGTACTTC
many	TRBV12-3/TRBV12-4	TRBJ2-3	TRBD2	CASSFGGFSTDTQYF	TGTGCCAGCAGTTTCGGGGGGTTTAGCACAGATACGCAGTATTTT
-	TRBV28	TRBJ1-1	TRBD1	CASQGEGREAFF	TGTGCCAGCCAGGGGGAAGGGCGTGAAGCTTTCTTT